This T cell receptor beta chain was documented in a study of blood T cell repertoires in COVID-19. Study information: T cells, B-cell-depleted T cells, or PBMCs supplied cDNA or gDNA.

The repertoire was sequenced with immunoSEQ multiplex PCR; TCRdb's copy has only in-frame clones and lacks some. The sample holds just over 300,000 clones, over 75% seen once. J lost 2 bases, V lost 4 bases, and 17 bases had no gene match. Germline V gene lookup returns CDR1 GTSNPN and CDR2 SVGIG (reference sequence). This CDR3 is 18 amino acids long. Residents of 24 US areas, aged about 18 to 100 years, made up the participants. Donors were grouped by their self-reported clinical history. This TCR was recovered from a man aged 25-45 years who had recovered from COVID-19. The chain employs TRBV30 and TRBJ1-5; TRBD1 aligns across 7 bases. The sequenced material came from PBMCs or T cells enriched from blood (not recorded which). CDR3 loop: CAWTQGDGALRGNQPQHF. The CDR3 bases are TGTGCCTGGACCCAGGGGGATGGGGCGCTGAGGGGCAATCAGCCCCAGCATTTT. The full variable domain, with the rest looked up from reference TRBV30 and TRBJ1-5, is SQTIHQWPATLVQPVGSPLSLECTVEGTSNPNLYWYRQAAGRGLQLLFYSVGIGQISSEVPQNLSASRPQDRQFILSSKKLLLSDSGFYLCAWTQGDGALRGNQPQHFGDGTRLSIL.